The 3 T cell receptor beta chains below come from one sample, sequenced in a study of CD8 T cells in ankylosing spondylitis. TCRdb re-called the 5' RACE reads through MiXCR, storing one row per CDR3 protein. The table has about 220,000 distinct CDR3 sequences, about 10% seen once. Sequenced sample: blood, either unsorted or a sorted T cell fraction (not recorded which). The receptor set was obtained from a male donor with ankylosing spondylitis or in good health (not recorded which).

This clonotype has a handful of counts. J is TRBJ2-1 and V is TRBV19, with TRBD2 identical over 7 bases. The CDR3 has 15 residues. From germline, CDR1 is LNHDA and CDR2 SQIVND (reference sequence). The V gene end was trimmed by 5 bases and the J gene end by 0 bases; junction bases not matched to a gene: 4. CDR3 DNA sequence: TGTGCCAGTAGTGGGGGGGACTTCTCCTACAATGAGCAGTTCTTC. Protein product: CASSGGDFSYNEQFF. Together with reference TRBV19 and TRBJ2-1, the CDR3 gives the full variable domain: DGGITQSPKYLFRKEGQNVTLSCEQNLNHDAMYWYRQDPGQGLRLIYYSQIVNDFQKGDIAEGYSVSREKKESFPLTVTSAQKNPTAFYLCASSGGDFSYNEQFFGPGTRLTVL.

This clonotype was detected a few times. The rearrangement uses TRBV20-1 and TRBJ2-1, with 8 bases lining up with TRBD2. J was trimmed by 0 bases and V by 6 bases; bases with no gene match: 10. The CDR3 has 16 amino acids. Germline CDR1 DFQATT, CDR2 SNEGSKA (reference sequence). The CDR3 DNA is TGCAGTGCGGAGGATCGGGGGGGGTACTCCTACAATGAGCAGTTCTTC. Its translation is CSAEDRGGYSYNEQFF.

This clonotype was counted many times. The chain couples TRBV7-9 to TRBJ1-3; D unclear. This CDR3 region has 14 residues. Trimming removed 5 bases at V and 0 bases at J, with 8 bases between. Per the germline V gene, CDR1 is SEHNR and CDR2 is FQNEAQ (reference sequence). The CDR3 DNA reads as TGTGCCAGCAGCCGACTCATCTCTGGAAACACCATATATTTT. Residues: CASSRLISGNTIYF.